Below are 19 T cell receptor beta chains sequenced from a single sample in a study of blood T cell repertoires in COVID-19. Some clones are missing from TCRdb's copy, which holds only in-frame ones; the method was immunoSEQ multiplex PCR. The sample holds about 210,000 clones, roughly 85% seen once. Sequencing was carried out using PBMCs or T cells enriched from blood (not recorded which). Receptors were obtained from a woman between 40 and 50 years old with acute COVID-19.

The chain joins TRBV12-3 or TRBV12-4 to TRBJ2-1; D is undetermined. There are 12 residues in the CDR3. V lost 5 bases and J 10 bases, leaving 12 bases between the germline ends. In DNA, the CDR3 is TGTGCCAGCAGTAAAGACCCGCGGGAGCAGTTCTTC. Translated, it gives CASSKDPREQFF.

The CDR3 sequence is CASSQEIHTGSYNEQFF. In nucleotides, the CDR3 is TGTGCCAGCAGCCAAGAGATTCACACAGGGTCCTACAATGAGCAGTTCTTC. This sequence joins TRBV3-1 (or the pseudogene TRBV3-2) and TRBJ2-1; a possible D gene is TRBD1 (6 bases). Per germline, CDR1 LGHDT and CDR2 YNNKEL (reference sequence). This CDR3 region has 17 residues. V was shortened by 0 bases and J by 1 base, with 13 bases between the two germline ends.

This clone has more than one count but fewer than ten. Here the CDR3 reads CASSAGDLAGVREQYF. The CDR3 region has the DNA TGTGCCAGCAGCGCGGGCGATCTAGCGGGAGTACGCGAGCAGTACTTC. The chain combines TRBV5-4 with TRBJ2-7, with 10 bases aligning to TRBD2. The V and J ends lost 4 bases and 6 bases, in that order; junction bases with no gene match: 13. Per germline, CDR1 SGHNT and CDR2 YYREEE (reference sequence). The CDR3 contains 16 residues.

The CDR3 DNA is TGTGCCAGCACCCTGACTAGCGGGATCTACAATGAGCAGTTCTTC. Amino acid sequence: CASTLTSGIYNEQFF. The rearrangement links TRBV4-2 to TRBJ2-1; 11 nucleotides agree with TRBD2. The CDR3 loop spans 15 amino acids. Germline trimming cut 7 bases from V and 3 bases from J; bases unmatched to any gene: 5. Germline CDR1 LGHNA, CDR2 YNFKEQ.

CDR3 in amino acids: CASSQEWIAEGTDTQYF. In DNA, the CDR3 is TGTGCCAGCAGCCAAGAGTGGATAGCGGAGGGGACAGATACGCAGTATTTT. The V gene is TRBV4-2, the J gene TRBJ2-3, with a possible D match to TRBD2 (6 bases). This CDR3 spans 17 amino acids. The germline V gene encodes CDR1 LGHNA and CDR2 YNFKEQ. V was pared by 0 bases and J by 3 bases, with 16 bases between.

The chain joins TRBV3-1 (or the pseudogene TRBV3-2) to TRBJ1-5; D gene ambiguous. Germline V gives CDR1 LGHDT, CDR2 YNNKEL (reference sequence). V was shortened by 4 bases and J by 0 bases, with 7 bases between the two germline ends. The CDR3 runs 14 residues. CDR3: CASSPLHSNQPQHF. Written as DNA, the CDR3 is TGTGCCAGCAGCCCACTGCATAGCAATCAGCCCCAGCATTTT.

The chain recombines TRBV30 with TRBJ1-2, with unresolved D. V gave up 2 bases and J gave up 3 bases, with 7 bases separating them. The CDR3 loop spans 12 amino acids. Per germline, CDR1 GTSNPN and CDR2 SVGIG (reference sequence). The CDR3 coding sequence is TGTGCCTGGAGTCCGTCCTACTATGGCTACACCTTC. It translates to CAWSPSYYGYTF.

The chain employs TRBV2 and TRBJ2-4, with D unclear. The CDR3 has 13 amino acids. The germline V gene has CDR1 SNHLY and CDR2 FYNNEI. V lost 4 bases to trimming and J lost 0 bases, with 4 bases between them. The chain's CDR3 is CASSGLAKNIQYF. As DNA, the CDR3 is TGTGCCAGCAGTGGGCTAGCCAAAAACATTCAGTACTTC.

The CDR3 loop is CATSDHLARTDTQYF. For the CDR3, the DNA is TGTGCCACCAGTGATCATCTGGCTAGAACAGATACGCAGTATTTT. V is TRBV24-1 and J is TRBJ2-3, with D hard to call. CDR3 size: 15 residues. V lost 3 bases and J lost 3, with 12 bases in between. Germline V gene sequence: CDR1 KGHDR, CDR2 SFDVKD.

The chain has TRBV7-8 and TRBJ1-2, with 10 bases aligning to TRBD1. Germline assignment: CDR1 SGHVS and CDR2 FQNEAQ. This CDR3 is 13 amino acids long. The V and J ends lost 5 bases and 13 bases, in that order; junction bases with no gene match: 10. This CDR3 is CASSLRQGAESTF. Written as DNA, the CDR3 is TGTGCCAGCAGCCTACGACAGGGGGCGGAAAGCACCTTC.

The chain carries TRBV6-5 and TRBJ1-6; 8 positions match TRBD1. V lost 5 bases, J lost 7 bases, and 7 bases stayed unmatched. The CDR3 loop spans 15 amino acids. CDR1 and CDR2 (germline): MNHEY, SVGAGI. CDR3 region: CASSKRTGTNSPLHF. CDR3 DNA sequence: TGTGCCAGCAGTAAGCGGACAGGGACGAATTCACCCCTCCACTTT.

This clone was seen only once. V gene TRBV21-1 combines with J gene TRBJ2-5; the table calls TRBD1, which could not be checked here. TRBV21-1 has pseudogene status. The CDR3 is 19 residues long. The DNA for the CDR3 is TGTGCCAGCAGCCCTGGTGGGGGCCTAGCTTCCAAAGGGCGGGAGACCCAGTACTTC. Translated: CASSPGGGLASKGRETQYF.

There are a few counts of this clone. This chain connects TRBV4-3 to TRBJ1-2, with a weak D call TRBD1 (6 bases). Trimming took 3 bases from V and 2 from J, leaving 10 bases between them. The V gene's germline CDR1 is LGHNA and CDR2 YSLEER. The CDR3 spans 14 residues. For the CDR3, the DNA is TGCGCCAGCAGCCAGACAGGTACCAACTATGGCTACACCTTC. This gives the protein CASSQTGTNYGYTF.

The chain recombines TRBV4-3 with TRBJ2-2; D gene ambiguous. Per the germline V gene, CDR1 is LGHNA and CDR2 is YSLEER. This CDR3 comprises 13 residues. Between the trimmed V and J ends, which lost 3 bases and 1 base, there was a span of 3 bases. The CDR3 loop reads CASSHGNTGELFF. In nucleotides, the CDR3 is TGCGCCAGCAGCCACGGGAACACCGGGGAGCTGTTTTTT.

This clone was seen only once. The chain joins TRBV6-5 to TRBJ1-1; possible D gene TRBD1, 5 bases. The germline V gene has CDR1 MNHEY and CDR2 SVGAGI. Between the trimmed V and J ends, which lost 6 bases and 0 bases, there was a span of 8 bases. The CDR3 has 13 residues. The CDR3 DNA is TGTGCCAGCAGAGAGACAGTGAACACTGAAGCTTTCTTT. Protein: CASRETVNTEAFF.

V usage is TRBV5-1 and J usage is TRBJ2-7; 9 positions agree with TRBD1. This CDR3 spans 15 amino acids. Per germline, CDR1 SGHRS and CDR2 YFSETQ. Losses at the gene ends were 4 bases for V and 2 bases for J; bases not matched to a gene: 7. CDR3 sequence (DNA): TGCGCCAGCAGCCCCGCTGGGACAGGGCCCTACGAGCAGTACTTC. As protein: CASSPAGTGPYEQYF.

This clone qualifies as medium-sized (0.01 to 0.1%). The V and J genes are TRBV4-3 and TRBJ1-5; D is ambiguous. With 2 bases removed from V and 3 bases from J, the gap between germline ends came to 8 bases. The CDR3 consists of 14 residues. CDR1 LGHNA and CDR2 YSLEER come from the germline V gene. The CDR3 is CASSQNGYNQPQHF. Here the CDR3 DNA reads TGCGCCAGCAGCCAAAACGGGTACAATCAGCCCCAGCATTTT.

The V call is TRBV7-9, the J call TRBJ2-7, with D possibly TRBD2 on 6 matching bases. Per germline, CDR1 SEHNR and CDR2 FQNEAQ (reference sequence). Between the trimmed V and J ends, which lost 1 base and 2 bases, there was a span of 6 bases. The CDR3 is 13 amino acids. The CDR3 DNA is TGTGCCAGCAGCTTAGGGACTACCTACGAGCAGTACTTC. Protein sequence: CASSLGTTYEQYF. Full variable domain (outside the CDR3, taken from reference TRBV7-9 and TRBJ2-7): DTGVSQNPRHKITKRGQNVTFRCDPISEHNRLYWYRQTLGQGPEFLTYFQNEAQLEKSRLLSDRFSAERPKGSFSTLEIQRTEQGDSAMYLCASSLGTTYEQYFGPGTRLTVT.

The chain uses TRBV3-1 (or the pseudogene TRBV3-2) and TRBJ1-1; D is unclear. This CDR3 is 16 amino acids long. The germline V and J ends were trimmed by 4 bases and 6 bases, with 21 bases remaining between them. Germline lookup yields CDR1 LGHDT and CDR2 YNNKEL (reference sequence). The CDR3 coding sequence is TGTGCCAGCAGCCCTTTGGAGGGAACCGTGGGATCTGAAGCTTTCTTT. Protein sequence: CASSPLEGTVGSEAFF.